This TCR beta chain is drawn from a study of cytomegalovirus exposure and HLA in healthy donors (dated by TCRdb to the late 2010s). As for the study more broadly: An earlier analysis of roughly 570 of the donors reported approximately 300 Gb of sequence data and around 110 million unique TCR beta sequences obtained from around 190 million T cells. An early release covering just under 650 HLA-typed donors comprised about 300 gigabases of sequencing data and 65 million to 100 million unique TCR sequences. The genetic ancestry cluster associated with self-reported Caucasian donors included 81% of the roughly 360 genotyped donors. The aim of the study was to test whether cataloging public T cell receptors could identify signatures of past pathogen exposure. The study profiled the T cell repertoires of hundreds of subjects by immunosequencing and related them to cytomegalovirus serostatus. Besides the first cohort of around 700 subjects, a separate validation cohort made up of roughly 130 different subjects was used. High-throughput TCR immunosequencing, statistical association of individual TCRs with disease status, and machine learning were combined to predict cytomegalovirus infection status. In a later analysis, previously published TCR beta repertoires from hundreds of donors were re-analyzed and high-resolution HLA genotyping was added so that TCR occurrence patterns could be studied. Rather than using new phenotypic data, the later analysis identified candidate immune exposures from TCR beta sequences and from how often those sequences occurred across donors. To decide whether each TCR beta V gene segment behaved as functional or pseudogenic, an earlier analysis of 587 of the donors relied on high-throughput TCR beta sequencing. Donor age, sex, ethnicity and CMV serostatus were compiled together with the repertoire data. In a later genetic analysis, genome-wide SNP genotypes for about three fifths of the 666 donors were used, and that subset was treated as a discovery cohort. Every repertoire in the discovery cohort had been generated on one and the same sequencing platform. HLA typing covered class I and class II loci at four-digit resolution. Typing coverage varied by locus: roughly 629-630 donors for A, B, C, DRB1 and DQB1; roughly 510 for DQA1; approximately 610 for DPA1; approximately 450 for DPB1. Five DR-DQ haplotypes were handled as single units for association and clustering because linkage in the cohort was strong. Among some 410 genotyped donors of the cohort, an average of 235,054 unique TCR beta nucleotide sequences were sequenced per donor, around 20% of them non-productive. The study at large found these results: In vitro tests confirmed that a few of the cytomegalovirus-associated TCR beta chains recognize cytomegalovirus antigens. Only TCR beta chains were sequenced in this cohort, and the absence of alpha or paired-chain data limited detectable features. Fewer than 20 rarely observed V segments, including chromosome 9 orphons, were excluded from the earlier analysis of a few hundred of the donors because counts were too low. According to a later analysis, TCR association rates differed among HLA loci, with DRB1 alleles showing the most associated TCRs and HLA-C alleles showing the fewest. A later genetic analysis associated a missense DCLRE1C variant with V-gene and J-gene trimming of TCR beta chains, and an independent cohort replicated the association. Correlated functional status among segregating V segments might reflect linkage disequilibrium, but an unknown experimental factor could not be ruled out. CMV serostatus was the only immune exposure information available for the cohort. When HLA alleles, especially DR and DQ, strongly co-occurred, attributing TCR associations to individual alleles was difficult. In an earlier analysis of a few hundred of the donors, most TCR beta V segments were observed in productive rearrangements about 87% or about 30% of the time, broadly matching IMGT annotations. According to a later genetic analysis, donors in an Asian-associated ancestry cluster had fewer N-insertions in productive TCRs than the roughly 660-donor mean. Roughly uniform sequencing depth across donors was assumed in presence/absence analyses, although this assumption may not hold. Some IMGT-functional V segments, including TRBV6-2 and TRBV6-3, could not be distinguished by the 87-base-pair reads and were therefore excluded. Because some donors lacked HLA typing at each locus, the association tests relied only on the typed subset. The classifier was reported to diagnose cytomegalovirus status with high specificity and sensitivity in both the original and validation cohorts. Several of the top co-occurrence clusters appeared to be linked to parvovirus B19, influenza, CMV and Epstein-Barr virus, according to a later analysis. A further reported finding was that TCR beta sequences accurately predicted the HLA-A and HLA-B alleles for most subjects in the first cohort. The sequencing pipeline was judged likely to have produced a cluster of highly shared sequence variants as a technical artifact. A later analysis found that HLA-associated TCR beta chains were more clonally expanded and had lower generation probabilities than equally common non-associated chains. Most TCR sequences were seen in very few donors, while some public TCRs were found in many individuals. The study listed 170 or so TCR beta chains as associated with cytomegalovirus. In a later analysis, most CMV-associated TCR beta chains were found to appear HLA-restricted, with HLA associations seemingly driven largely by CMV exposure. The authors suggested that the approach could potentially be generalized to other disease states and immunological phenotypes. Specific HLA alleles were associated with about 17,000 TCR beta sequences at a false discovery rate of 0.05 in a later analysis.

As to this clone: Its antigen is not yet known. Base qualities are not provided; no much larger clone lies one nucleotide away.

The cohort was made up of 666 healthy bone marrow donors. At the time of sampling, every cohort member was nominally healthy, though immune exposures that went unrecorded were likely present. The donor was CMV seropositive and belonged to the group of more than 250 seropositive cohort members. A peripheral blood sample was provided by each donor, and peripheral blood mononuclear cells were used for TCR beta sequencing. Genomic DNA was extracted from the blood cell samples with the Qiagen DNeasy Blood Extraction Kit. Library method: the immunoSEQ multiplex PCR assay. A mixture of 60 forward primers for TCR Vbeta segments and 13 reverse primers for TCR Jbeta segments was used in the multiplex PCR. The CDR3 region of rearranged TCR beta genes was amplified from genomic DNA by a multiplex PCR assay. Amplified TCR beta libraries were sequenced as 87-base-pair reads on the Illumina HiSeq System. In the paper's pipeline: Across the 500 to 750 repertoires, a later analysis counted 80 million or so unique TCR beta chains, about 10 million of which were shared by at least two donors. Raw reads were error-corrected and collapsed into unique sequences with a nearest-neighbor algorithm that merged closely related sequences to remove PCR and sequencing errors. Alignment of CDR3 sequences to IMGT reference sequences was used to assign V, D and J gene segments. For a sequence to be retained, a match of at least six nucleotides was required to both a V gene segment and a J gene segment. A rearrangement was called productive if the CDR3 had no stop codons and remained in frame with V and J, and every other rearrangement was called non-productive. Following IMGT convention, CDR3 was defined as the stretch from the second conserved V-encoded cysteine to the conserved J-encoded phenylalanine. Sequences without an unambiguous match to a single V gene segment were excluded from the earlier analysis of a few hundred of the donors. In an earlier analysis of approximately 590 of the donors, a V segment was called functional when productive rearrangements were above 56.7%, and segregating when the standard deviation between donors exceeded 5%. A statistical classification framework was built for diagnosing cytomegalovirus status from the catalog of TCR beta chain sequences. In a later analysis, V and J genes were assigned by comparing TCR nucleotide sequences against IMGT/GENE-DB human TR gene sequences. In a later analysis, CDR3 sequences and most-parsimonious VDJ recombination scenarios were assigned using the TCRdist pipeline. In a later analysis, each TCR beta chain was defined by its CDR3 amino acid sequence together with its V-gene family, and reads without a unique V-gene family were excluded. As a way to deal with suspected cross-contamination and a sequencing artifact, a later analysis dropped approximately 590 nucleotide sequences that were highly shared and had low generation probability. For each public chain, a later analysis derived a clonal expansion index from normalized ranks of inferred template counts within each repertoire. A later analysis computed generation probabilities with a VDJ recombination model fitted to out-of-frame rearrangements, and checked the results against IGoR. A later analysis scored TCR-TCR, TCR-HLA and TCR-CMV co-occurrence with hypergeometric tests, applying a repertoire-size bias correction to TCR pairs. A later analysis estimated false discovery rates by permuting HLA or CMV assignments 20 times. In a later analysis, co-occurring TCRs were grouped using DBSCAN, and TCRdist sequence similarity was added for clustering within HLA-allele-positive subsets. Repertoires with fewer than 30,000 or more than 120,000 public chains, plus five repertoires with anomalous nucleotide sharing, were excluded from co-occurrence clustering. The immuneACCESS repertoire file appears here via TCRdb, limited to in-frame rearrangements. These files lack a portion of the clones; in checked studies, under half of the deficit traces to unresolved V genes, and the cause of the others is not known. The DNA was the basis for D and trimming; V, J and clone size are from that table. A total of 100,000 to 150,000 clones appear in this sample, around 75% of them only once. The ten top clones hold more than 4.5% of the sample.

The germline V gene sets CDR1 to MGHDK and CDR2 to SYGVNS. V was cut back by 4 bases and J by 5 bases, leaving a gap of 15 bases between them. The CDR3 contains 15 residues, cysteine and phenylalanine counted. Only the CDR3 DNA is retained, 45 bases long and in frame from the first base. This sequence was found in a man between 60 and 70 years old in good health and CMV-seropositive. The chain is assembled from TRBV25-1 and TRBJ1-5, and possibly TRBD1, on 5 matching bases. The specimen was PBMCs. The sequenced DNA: TGTGCCAGCAGTGCCGGGGGGGGTAATCATCAGCCCCAGCATTTT. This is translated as CASSAGGGNHQPQHF.